The present TCR beta chain was sequenced within a study of blood T cell repertoires in COVID-19. This clone turned up a few times. Assay used: immunoSEQ multiplex PCR; TCRdb lists only in-frame clones, some missing. The sample has approximately 160,000 clones, 76% seen once; the top ten hold less than 4.5%. The sequencing input was peripheral blood. The sequence was collected from an elderly woman with acute or convalescent COVID-19.

The CDR3, as DNA: TGTGCCAGCAGCCAAGATCGGGGACTTACCAAAAACATTCAGTACTTC. It codes for CASSQDRGLTKNIQYF. The chain joins TRBV4-2 to TRBJ2-4, with D perhaps matching TRBD2 (6 bases). The CDR3 runs to 16 residues. V was pared by 0 bases and J by 2 bases, with 11 bases between. CDR1 is LGHNA, CDR2 YNFKEQ, per germline.